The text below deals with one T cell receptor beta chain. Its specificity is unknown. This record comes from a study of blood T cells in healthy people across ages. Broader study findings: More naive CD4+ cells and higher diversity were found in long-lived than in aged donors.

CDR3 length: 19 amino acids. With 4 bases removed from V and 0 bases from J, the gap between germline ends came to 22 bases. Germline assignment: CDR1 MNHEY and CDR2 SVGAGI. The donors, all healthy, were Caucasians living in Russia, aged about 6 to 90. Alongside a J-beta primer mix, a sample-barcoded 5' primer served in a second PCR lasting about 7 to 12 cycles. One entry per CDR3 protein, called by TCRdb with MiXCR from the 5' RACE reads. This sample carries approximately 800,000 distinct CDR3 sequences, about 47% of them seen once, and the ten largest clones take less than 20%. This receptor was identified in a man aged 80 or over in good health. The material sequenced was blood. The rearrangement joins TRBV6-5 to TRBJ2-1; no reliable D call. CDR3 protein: CASSSYVVRPESSYNEQFF. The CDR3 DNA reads TGTGCCAGCAGTTCCTATGTCGTTCGGCCGGAAAGCTCCTACAATGAGCAGTTCTTC.